These 16 T cell receptor beta chains were sequenced from one sample in a study of T cells in Graves' hyperthyroidism and ophthalmopathy. There were TCR beta CDR3 regions amplified from RNA transcripts. The primer set for the first-round RT-PCR of the TCR CDR3 was HTBI. TCRdb re-called the multiplex PCR reads with MiXCR, one entry per CDR3 protein. Altogether approximately 630,000 distinct CDR3 sequences are present, around 15% being singletons, with the ten largest covering 3.8%. Material: blood. The source of these receptors is a woman in her 30s with Graves' hyperthyroidism.

This clonotype was seen a single time. A much larger clonotype is one base distant, so this may be a read error. The chain is built from TRBV7-3 and TRBJ2-2; 9 bases match TRBD2. The germline gives CDR1 SGHTA, CDR2 FQGTGA. This CDR3 region has 17 residues. Trimming removed 4 bases from V and 0 bases from J; junction bases left unmatched: 6. The CDR3: CASSWASSGANTGELFF. CDR3 bases: TGTGCCAGCAGCTGGGCTTCTAGCGGGGCGAACACCGGGGAGCTGTTTTTT.

This clonotype has at least ten counts. This chain joins TRBV28 and TRBJ2-7; 8 bases agree with TRBD2. Germline V lookup: CDR1 MDHEN, CDR2 SYDVKM. This CDR3 has 14 amino acids. Trimming took 6 bases from V and 6 from J; bases not matched to a gene: 10. CDR3 coding DNA: TGTGCCAGCAGGGGGGCGACTAGCGTAGGCGAGCAGTACTTC. It yields the protein CASRGATSVGEQYF.

This clonotype was picked up many times. The chain combines TRBV11-2 with TRBJ2-5, with TRBD2 identical over 7 bases. Trimming cost V 4 bases and J 5 bases; bases outside gene matches: 10. Germline values: CDR1 SGHAT, CDR2 FQNNGV. There are 15 residues in the CDR3. CDR3 DNA: TGTGCCAGCAGCTCTCTTCTAGCGGCGACGGAGACCCAGTACTTC. This sequence encodes CASSSLLAATETQYF.

This clonotype has a handful of counts. This chain uses TRBV7-6 with TRBJ2-7, with 7 bases fitting TRBD2. The germline gives CDR1 SGHVS, CDR2 FNYEAQ. V was pared by 3 bases and J by 6 bases, with 11 bases of the junction left unmatched. This CDR3 contains 15 residues. The CDR3 here is CASSFSGSTRAEQYF. CDR3 bases: TGTGCCAGCAGCTTTAGCGGGTCTACCCGGGCCGAGCAGTACTTC.

This clonotype was detected only a few times. This chain joins TRBV7-9 and TRBJ2-1, with 7 bases lining up with TRBD2. Trimming took 5 bases from V and 4 from J; bases not matched to a gene: 5. CDR1 and CDR2 (germline): SEHNR, FQNEAQ (reference sequence). The CDR3 totals 14 residues. The DNA of the CDR3 is TGTGCCAGCAGCAATAGCGGGCCGTACAATGAGCAGTTCTTC. It yields the protein CASSNSGPYNEQFF.

J is TRBJ1-5 and V is TRBV19; maybe TRBD1 (6 bases). The V end lost 5 bases, the J end lost 6 bases, and 14 bases lay between the germline ends. The germline gives CDR1 LNHDA, CDR2 SQIVND (reference sequence). The CDR3 length is 14 residues. CDR3 sequence reads: CASSFQGQGQPQHF. The CDR3 DNA reads TGTGCCAGTAGTTTCCAGGGGCAGGGTCAGCCCCAGCATTTT.

The genes are TRBV12-3 or TRBV12-4 and TRBJ1-1; 8 nucleotides line up with TRBD1. V lost 6 bases to trimming and J lost 5 bases; unmatched junction nucleotides: 8. CDR3 length: 14 amino acids. The CDR3 spells CASRKRTGKTEAFF. As DNA, the CDR3 is TGTGCCAGCAGGAAACGGACAGGGAAGACTGAAGCTTTCTTT.

This clonotype was observed a handful of times. V usage is TRBV6-5 and J usage is TRBJ2-1; D uncertain. The V gene's germline CDR1 is MNHEY and CDR2 SVGAGI. Between the trimmed V and J ends, which lost 2 bases and 4 bases, there was a span of 15 bases. This CDR3 spans 16 amino acids. CDR3 coding DNA: TGTGCCAGCAGTTACGCCCTGGCAGCATTTTACAATGAGCAGTTCTTC. Translating gives CASSYALAAFYNEQFF.

Many counts were recorded for this clonotype. The chain employs TRBV28 and TRBJ2-1; 13 bases map to TRBD2. This CDR3 is built from 16 residues. The germline gives CDR1 MDHEN, CDR2 SYDVKM. Trimming took 5 bases from V and 7 from J; bases not matched to a gene: 8. CDR3 loop: CASSGTSGKGRNEQFF. The CDR3 nucleotides are TGTGCCAGCAGTGGGACTAGCGGGAAAGGGAGGAATGAGCAGTTCTTC. The full variable domain, with the rest looked up from reference TRBV28 and TRBJ2-1, is DVKVTQSSRYLVKRTGEKVFLECVQDMDHENMFWYRQDPGLGLRLIYFSYDVKMKEKGDIPEGYSVSREKKERFSLILESASTNQTSMYLCASSGTSGKGRNEQFFGPGTRLTVL.

This clonotype has at least ten counts. The chain combines TRBV3-1 with TRBJ2-7; 10 bases fit TRBD1. CDR3 size: 15 residues. Looked up from germline, CDR1 is LGHDT and CDR2 is YNNKEL (reference sequence). V shed 5 bases and J 3 bases; nucleotides not matched to a gene: 7. CDR3 nucleotide sequence: TGTGCCAGCAGCGAGGGACAGGGGATGTACTACGAGCAGTACTTC. Its translation: CASSEGQGMYYEQYF.

This sequence joins TRBV9 and TRBJ2-7; TRBD2 might be the D (6 bases). From germline, CDR1 is SGDLS and CDR2 YYNGEE. The V gene lost 0 bases and the J gene lost 3 bases, with 13 bases spanning the gap. The CDR3 consists of 15 residues. This chain's CDR3 is CASSVAAGLGYEQYF. In DNA, the CDR3 is TGTGCCAGCAGCGTAGCGGCGGGGTTAGGCTACGAGCAGTACTTC. Using reference TRBV9 and TRBJ2-7 for the parts outside the CDR3, the full variable domain is DSGVTQTPKHLITATGQRVTLRCSPRSGDLSVYWYQQSLDQGLQFLIQYYNGEERAKGNILERFSAQQFPDLHSELNLSSLELGDSALYFCASSVAAGLGYEQYFGPGTRLTVT.

This clonotype was counted between two and nine times. In DNA form, the CDR3 reads TGCGCCAGCAAGCGGGAAAGAACAGATACGCAGTATTTT. Its protein is CASKRERTDTQYF. This chain uses TRBV5-1 with TRBJ2-3; 7 nucleotides agree with TRBD2. Germline V lookup: CDR1 SGHRS, CDR2 YFSETQ. The CDR3 totals 13 residues. Trimming cost V 6 bases and J 3 bases; bases outside gene matches: 4. Full variable domain (outside the CDR3, taken from reference TRBV5-1 and TRBJ2-3): KAGVTQTPRYLIKTRGQQVTLSCSPISGHRSVSWYQQTPGQGLQFLFEYFSETQRNKGNFPGRFSGRQFSNSRSEMNVSTLELGDSALYLCASKRERTDTQYFGPGTRLTVL.

This clonotype was counted many times. This chain connects TRBV10-3 to TRBJ2-1; no definite D call. The germline CDR1 and CDR2 sequences are ENHRY and SYGVKD. Trimming removed 0 bases at V and 7 bases at J, with 7 bases between. The CDR3 runs to 13 residues. The CDR3 nucleotides are TGTGCCATCAGTGAGTCGTTGTGGAATGAGCAGTTCTTC. Its translation: CAISESLWNEQFF.

This clonotype was detected ten times or more. This chain joins TRBV10-3 and TRBJ2-7; no definite D call. The germline gives CDR1 ENHRY, CDR2 SYGVKD. Trimming shortened V by 10 bases and J by 0 bases, and 10 bases separated the two germline ends. The CDR3 is 12 amino acids. The CDR3 is CATGLSSYEQYF. In DNA, the CDR3 is TGTGCCACGGGCCTTAGCTCCTACGAGCAGTACTTC.

Ten or more counts support this clonotype. This chain joins TRBV18 and TRBJ2-1; 8 bases align to TRBD2. With V trimmed by 4 bases and J by 4 bases, 9 bases remained unmatched. The CDR3 length is 16 residues. From germline, CDR1 is KGHSH and CDR2 LQKENI. Here the CDR3 reads CASSRGSAGVYNEQFF. The CDR3 nucleotides are TGTGCCAGCTCACGGGGTTCAGCGGGAGTTTACAATGAGCAGTTCTTC.

The chain recombines TRBV15 with TRBJ2-7, with D hard to call. V was trimmed by 3 bases and J by 3 bases, leaving 15 bases between them. Germline V lookup: CDR1 LNHNV, CDR2 YYDKDF (reference sequence). This CDR3 has 15 residues. CDR3 amino acids: CATSRSFSSFYEQYF. CDR3 sequence (DNA): TGTGCCACCAGCAGGTCCTTCTCTTCCTTCTACGAGCAGTACTTC.